What follows are 4 T cell receptor beta chains derived from one specimen sequenced in a study of blood T cell repertoires in COVID-19 (dated by TCRdb to the early 2020s). Library creation used the immunoSEQ multiplex PCR assay. TCRdb took over this immuneACCESS table, retaining in-frame rearrangements with V and J assigned. Such tables are incomplete; in checked studies, under half of the missing clones stem from an unresolved V gene, and the remainder is unexplained. This sample has a few hundred thousand clones in its table, and around nine tenths of those were observed once. The top ten hold approximately 1.5% of the sample. Sequences were obtained from PBMCs or T cells enriched from blood (not recorded which). The receptors here all came from a woman aged 18-30 years who had been exposed to COVID-19.

This chain uses TRBV30 with TRBJ1-6; the D gene is possibly TRBD1 (6 bases). The V gene's germline CDR1 is GTSNPN and CDR2 SVGIG (reference sequence). V lost 4 bases, J lost 2 bases, and 9 bases lay in between. This CDR3 comprises 14 residues. The CDR3 DNA reads as TGTGCCTGGAAAGGGGGTCCCTATAATTCACCCCTCCACTTT. Translating gives CAWKGGPYNSPLHF. Full variable domain (outside the CDR3, taken from reference TRBV30 and TRBJ1-6): SQTIHQWPATLVQPVGSPLSLECTVEGTSNPNLYWYRQAAGRGLQLLFYSVGIGQISSEVPQNLSASRPQDRQFILSSKKLLLSDSGFYLCAWKGGPYNSPLHFGNGTRLTVT.

This clone was found a few times. This sequence joins TRBV11-2 and TRBJ2-1; D remains unclear. This CDR3 has 12 residues. The V end was cut by 3 bases, the J end by 7 bases, with 7 bases between. The germline CDR1 and CDR2 sequences are SGHAT and FQNNGV. The CDR3 bases are TGTGCCAGCAGCTTGGCGGAAAATGAGCAGTTCTTC. It encodes CASSLAENEQFF.

This clone was picked up a small number of times. V gene TRBV3-1 (or the pseudogene TRBV3-2) combines with J gene TRBJ2-2; the match to TRBD2 covers 8 bases. Trimming at V came to 4 bases and at J to 6 bases, leaving 10 bases not matched to a gene. This CDR3 region has 16 residues. Germline V lookup: CDR1 LGHDT, CDR2 YNNKEL (reference sequence). The CDR3 nucleotides read TGTGCCAGCAGCCTACAGAGCGGGAGTATCGCCGGGGAGCTGTTTTTT. This codes for CASSLQSGSIAGELFF.

The chain employs TRBV12-3 or TRBV12-4 and TRBJ1-2; D might be TRBD1 (5 bases). CDR3 length equals 12 residues. V dropped 6 bases and J dropped 8 bases, with 13 bases sitting between them. CDR3 DNA: TGTGCCAGCAGCGCGCCGGGGGAGGGCTACACCTTC. It specifies CASSAPGEGYTF.